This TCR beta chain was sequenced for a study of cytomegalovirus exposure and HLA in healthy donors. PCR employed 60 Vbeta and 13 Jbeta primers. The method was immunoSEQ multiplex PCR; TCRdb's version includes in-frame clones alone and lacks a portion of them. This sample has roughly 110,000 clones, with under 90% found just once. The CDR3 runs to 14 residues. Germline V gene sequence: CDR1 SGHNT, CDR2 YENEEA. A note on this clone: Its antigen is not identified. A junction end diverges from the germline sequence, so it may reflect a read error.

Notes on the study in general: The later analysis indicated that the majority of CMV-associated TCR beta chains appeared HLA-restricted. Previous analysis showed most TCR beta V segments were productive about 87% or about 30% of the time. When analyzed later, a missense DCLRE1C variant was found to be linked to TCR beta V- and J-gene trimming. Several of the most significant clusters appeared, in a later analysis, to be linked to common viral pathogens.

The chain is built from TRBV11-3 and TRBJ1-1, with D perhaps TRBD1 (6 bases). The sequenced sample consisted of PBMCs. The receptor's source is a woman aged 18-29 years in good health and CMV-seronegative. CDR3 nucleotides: TGTGCCAGCAGTTCTTACAGGGTGAAAACTGAAGCTTTCTTT. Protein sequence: CASSSYRVKTEAFF. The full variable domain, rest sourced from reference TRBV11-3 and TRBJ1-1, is EAGVVQSPRYKIIEKKQPVAFWCNPISGHNTLYWYLQNLGQGPELLIRYENEEAVDDSQLPKDRFSAERLKGVDSTLKIQPAELGDSAVYLCASSSYRVKTEAFFGQGTRLTVV.